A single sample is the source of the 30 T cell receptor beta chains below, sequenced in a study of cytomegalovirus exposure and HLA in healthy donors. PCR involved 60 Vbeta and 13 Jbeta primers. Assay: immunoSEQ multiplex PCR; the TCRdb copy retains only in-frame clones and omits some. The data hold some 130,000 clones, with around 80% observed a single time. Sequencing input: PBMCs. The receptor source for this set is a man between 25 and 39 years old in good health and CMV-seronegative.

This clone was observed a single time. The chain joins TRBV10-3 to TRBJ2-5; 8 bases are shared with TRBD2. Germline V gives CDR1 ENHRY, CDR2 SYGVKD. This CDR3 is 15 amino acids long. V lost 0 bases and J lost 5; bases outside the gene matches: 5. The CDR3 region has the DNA TGTGCCATCAGTGAGTCAACGGGAGGGGGGGAGACCCAGTACTTC. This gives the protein CAISESTGGGETQYF.

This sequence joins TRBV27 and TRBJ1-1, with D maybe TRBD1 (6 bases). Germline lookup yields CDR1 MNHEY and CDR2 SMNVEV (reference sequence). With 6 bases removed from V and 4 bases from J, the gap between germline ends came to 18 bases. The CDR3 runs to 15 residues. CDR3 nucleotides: TGTGCCAGCAGCTTAGGGGCAGGGGTCTTCACTGAAGCTTTCTTT. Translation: CASSLGAGVFTEAFF.

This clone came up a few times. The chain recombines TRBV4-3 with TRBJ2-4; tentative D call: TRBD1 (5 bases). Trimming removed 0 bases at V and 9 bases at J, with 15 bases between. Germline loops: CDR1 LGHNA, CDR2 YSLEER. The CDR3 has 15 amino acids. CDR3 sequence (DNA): TGCGCCAGCAGCCAAGATCAGGGTTCTAAATTCATTCAGTACTTC. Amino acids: CASSQDQGSKFIQYF.

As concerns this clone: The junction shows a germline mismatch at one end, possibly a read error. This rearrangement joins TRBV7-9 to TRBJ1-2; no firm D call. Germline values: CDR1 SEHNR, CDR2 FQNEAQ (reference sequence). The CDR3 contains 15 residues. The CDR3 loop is CSSSAMVVLNYGYTF. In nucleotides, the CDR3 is TGTTCCAGCAGCGCCATGGTAGTCTTAAACTATGGCTACACCTTC. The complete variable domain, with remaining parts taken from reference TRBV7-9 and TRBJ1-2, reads DTGVSQNPRHKITKRGQNVTFRCDPISEHNRLYWYRQTLGQGPEFLTYFQNEAQLEKSRLLSDRFSAERPKGSFSTLEIQRTEQGDSAMYLCSSSAMVVLNYGYTFGSGTRLTVV.

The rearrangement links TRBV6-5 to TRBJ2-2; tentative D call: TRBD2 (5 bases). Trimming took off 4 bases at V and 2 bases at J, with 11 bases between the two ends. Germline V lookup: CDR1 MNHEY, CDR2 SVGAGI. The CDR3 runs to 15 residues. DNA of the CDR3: TGTGCCAGCAGTTCTTGGACTGTAAACACCGGGGAGCTGTTTTTT. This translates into CASSSWTVNTGELFF.

The chain's CDR3 is CASSGPRDRNFGYTF. The DNA of the CDR3 is TGTGCCAGCAGCGGCCCCCGGGACAGGAATTTTGGCTACACCTTC. The genes are TRBV9 and TRBJ1-2, with 8 nucleotides matching TRBD1. This CDR3 has 15 residues. The germline CDR1 and CDR2 sequences are SGDLS and YYNGEE. V was pared by 3 bases and J by 7 bases, with 11 bases of the junction left unmatched. The complete variable domain, with remaining parts taken from reference TRBV9 and TRBJ1-2, reads DSGVTQTPKHLITATGQRVTLRCSPRSGDLSVYWYQQSLDQGLQFLIQYYNGEERAKGNILERFSAQQFPDLHSELNLSSLELGDSALYFCASSGPRDRNFGYTFGSGTRLTVV.

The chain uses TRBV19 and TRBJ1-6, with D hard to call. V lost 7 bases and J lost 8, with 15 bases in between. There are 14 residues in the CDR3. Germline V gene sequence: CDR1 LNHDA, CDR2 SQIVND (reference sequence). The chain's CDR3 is CASTQTRRDSPLHF. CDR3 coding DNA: TGTGCCAGTACCCAGACCAGGAGGGATTCACCCCTCCACTTT.

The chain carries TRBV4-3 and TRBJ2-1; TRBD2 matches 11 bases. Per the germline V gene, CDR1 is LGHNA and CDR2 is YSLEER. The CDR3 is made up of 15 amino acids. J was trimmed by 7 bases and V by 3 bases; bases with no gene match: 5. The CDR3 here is CASSHARTSGNEQFF. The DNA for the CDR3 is TGCGCCAGCAGCCACGCCCGGACTAGCGGGAATGAGCAGTTCTTC.

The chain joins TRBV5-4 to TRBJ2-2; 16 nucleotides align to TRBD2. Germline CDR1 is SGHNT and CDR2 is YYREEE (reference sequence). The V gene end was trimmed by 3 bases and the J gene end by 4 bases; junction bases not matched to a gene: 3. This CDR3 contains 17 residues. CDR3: CASSWGLAGGSTGELFF. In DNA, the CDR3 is TGTGCCAGCAGCTGGGGACTAGCGGGAGGGTCCACCGGGGAGCTGTTTTTT.

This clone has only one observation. CDR3 sequence reads: CASSPGIDNEQFF. CDR3 coding DNA: TGTGCCAGCAGCCCCGGGATCGACAATGAGCAGTTCTTC. V is TRBV9 and J is TRBJ2-1, with D tentatively TRBD2 (5 bases). Germline V lookup: CDR1 SGDLS, CDR2 YYNGEE. The CDR3 covers 13 residues. V lost 4 bases and J lost 5, with 10 bases in between.

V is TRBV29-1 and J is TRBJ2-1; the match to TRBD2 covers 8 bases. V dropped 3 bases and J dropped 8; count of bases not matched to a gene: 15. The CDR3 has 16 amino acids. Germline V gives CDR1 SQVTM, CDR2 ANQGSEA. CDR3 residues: CSVDPRTSRGDDEQFF. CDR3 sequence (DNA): TGCAGCGTTGACCCCAGGACTAGCCGGGGAGACGATGAGCAGTTCTTC.

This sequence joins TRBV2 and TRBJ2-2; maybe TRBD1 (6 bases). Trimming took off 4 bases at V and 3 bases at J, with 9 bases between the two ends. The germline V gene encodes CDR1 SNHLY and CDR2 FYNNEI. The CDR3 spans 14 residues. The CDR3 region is CASSGTGYTGELFF. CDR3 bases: TGTGCCAGCAGTGGTACAGGGTACACCGGGGAGCTGTTTTTT.

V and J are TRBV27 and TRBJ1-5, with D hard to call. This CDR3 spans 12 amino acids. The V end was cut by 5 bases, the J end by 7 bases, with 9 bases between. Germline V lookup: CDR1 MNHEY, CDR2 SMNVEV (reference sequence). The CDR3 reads CASSPPGQPQHF. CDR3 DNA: TGTGCCAGCAGTCCCCCGGGACAGCCCCAGCATTTT.

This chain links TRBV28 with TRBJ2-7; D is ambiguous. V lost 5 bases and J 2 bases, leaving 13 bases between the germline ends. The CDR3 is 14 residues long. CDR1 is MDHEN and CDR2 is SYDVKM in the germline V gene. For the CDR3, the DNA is TGTGCCAGCAGTAAACTACCTGCCCCCTACGAGCAGTACTTC. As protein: CASSKLPAPYEQYF.

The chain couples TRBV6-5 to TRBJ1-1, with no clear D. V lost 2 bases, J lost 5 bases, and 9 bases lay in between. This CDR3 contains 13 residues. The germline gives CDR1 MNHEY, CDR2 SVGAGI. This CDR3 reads CASSYEGGTEAFF. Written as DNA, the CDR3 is TGTGCCAGCAGTTACGAGGGCGGAACTGAAGCTTTCTTT.

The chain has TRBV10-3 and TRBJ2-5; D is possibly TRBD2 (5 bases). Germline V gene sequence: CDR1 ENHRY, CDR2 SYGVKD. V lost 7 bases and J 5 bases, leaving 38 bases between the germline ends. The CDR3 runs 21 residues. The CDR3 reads CAITNSRESPPHLPPRETQYF. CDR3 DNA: TGTGCCATCACCAATTCGAGGGAATCTCCTCCTCACCTACCCCCCAGGGAGACCCAGTACTTC.

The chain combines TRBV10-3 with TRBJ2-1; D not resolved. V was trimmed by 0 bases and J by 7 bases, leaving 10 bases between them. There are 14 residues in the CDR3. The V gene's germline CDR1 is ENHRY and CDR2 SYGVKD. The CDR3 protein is CAISESRSWNEQFF. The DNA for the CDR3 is TGTGCCATCAGTGAGTCGAGGAGTTGGAATGAGCAGTTCTTC.

The CDR3 sequence is CASQRRIGGETQYF. The CDR3, as DNA: TGTGCCAGCCAGCGGAGGATCGGGGGGGAGACCCAGTACTTC. V gene TRBV6-1 combines with J gene TRBJ2-5; 7 nucleotides match TRBD2. After removal of 8 bases from V and 5 bases from J, the junction contained 11 bases not matched to a gene. CDR1 and CDR2 from the germline V gene are MNHNS and SASEGT. This CDR3 comprises 14 residues.

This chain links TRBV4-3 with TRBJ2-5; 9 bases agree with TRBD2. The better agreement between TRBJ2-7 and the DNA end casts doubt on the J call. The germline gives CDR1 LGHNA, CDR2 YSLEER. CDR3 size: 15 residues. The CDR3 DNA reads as TGCGCCAGCAGCCTACTTAGCGGGAGCACCTACGAGCAGTACTTC. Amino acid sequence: CASSLLSGSTYEQYF.

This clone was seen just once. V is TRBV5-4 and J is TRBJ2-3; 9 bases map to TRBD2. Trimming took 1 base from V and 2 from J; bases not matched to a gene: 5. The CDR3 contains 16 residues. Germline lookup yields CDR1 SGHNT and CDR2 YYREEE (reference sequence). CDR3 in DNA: TGTGCCAGCAGCTTGTACCTAGCGGGATTCACAGATACGCAGTATTTT. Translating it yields CASSLYLAGFTDTQYF.

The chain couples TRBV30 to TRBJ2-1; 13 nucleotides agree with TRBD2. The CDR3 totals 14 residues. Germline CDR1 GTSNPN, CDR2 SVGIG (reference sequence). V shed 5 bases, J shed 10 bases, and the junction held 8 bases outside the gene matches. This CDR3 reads CAWGDGLAGDEQFF. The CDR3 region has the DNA TGTGCCTGGGGGGATGGACTAGCGGGAGACGAGCAGTTCTTC.

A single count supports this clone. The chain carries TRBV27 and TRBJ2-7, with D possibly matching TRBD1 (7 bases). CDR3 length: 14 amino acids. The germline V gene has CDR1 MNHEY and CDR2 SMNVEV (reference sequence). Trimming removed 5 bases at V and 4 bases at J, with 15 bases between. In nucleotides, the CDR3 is TGTGCCAGCAGTCCCAGACAGGGAGGTTACGAGCAGTACTTC. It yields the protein CASSPRQGGYEQYF.

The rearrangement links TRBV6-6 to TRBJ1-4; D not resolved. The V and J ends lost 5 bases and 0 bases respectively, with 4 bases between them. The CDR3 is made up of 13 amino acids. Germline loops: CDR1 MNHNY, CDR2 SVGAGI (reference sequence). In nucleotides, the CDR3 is TGTGCCAGCAGTACACCAACTAATGAAAAACTGTTTTTT. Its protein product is CASSTPTNEKLFF.

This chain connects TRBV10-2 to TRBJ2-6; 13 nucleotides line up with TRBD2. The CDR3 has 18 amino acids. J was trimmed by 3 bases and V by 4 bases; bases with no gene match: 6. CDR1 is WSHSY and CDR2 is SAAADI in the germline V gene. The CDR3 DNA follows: TGCGCCAGCAGTGTGACTAGCGGGGGGATTTATGGGGCCAACGTCCTGACTTTC. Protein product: CASSVTSGGIYGANVLTF.

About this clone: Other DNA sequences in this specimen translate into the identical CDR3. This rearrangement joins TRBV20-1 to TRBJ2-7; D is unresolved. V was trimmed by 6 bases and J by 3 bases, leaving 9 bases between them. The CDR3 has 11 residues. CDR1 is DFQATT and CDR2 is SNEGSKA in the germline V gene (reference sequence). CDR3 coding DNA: TGCAGTGCCTCTTCAGGCTACGAGCAGTACTTC. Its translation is CSASSGYEQYF.

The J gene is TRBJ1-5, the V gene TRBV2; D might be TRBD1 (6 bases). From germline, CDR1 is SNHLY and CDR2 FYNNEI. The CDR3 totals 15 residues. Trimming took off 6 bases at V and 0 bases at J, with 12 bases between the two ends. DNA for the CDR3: TGTGCCAGCAGCGGACAGAGTAATAGCAATCAGCCCCAGCATTTT. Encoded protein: CASSGQSNSNQPQHF. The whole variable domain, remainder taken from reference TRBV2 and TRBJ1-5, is EPEVTQTPSHQVTQMGQEVILRCVPISNHLYFYWYRQILGQKVEFLVSFYNNEISEKSEIFDDQFSVERPDGSNFTLKIRSTKLEDSAMYFCASSGQSNSNQPQHFGDGTRLSIL.

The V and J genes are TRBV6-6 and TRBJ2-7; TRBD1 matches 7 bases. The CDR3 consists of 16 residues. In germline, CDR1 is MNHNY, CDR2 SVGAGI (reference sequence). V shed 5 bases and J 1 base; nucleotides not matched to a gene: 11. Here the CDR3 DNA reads TGTGCCAGCAGTCCACAGGGGAGACAGGGTTCCTACGAGCAGTACTTC. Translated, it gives CASSPQGRQGSYEQYF.

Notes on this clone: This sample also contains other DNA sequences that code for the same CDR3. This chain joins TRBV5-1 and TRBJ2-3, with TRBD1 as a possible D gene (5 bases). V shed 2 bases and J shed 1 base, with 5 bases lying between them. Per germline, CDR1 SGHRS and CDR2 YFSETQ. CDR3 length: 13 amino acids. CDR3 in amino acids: CASSLQGTDTQYF. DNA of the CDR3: TGCGCCAGCAGCTTACAGGGCACAGATACGCAGTATTTT. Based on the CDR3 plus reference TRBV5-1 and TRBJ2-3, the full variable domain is KAGVTQTPRYLIKTRGQQVTLSCSPISGHRSVSWYQQTPGQGLQFLFEYFSETQRNKGNFPGRFSGRQFSNSRSEMNVSTLELGDSALYLCASSLQGTDTQYFGPGTRLTVL.

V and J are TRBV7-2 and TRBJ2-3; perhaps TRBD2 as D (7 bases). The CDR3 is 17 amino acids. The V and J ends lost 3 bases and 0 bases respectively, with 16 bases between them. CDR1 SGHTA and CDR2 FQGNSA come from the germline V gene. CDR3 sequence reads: CASSFGGGGSSTDTQYF. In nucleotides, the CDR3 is TGTGCCAGCAGCTTTGGGGGAGGGGGTTCTAGCACAGATACGCAGTATTTT.

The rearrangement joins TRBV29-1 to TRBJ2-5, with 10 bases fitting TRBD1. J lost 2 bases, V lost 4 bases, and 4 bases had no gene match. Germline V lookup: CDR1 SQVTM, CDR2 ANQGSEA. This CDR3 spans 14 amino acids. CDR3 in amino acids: CSVGTGGGQETQYF. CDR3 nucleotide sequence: TGCAGCGTTGGGACAGGGGGTGGTCAAGAGACCCAGTACTTC.